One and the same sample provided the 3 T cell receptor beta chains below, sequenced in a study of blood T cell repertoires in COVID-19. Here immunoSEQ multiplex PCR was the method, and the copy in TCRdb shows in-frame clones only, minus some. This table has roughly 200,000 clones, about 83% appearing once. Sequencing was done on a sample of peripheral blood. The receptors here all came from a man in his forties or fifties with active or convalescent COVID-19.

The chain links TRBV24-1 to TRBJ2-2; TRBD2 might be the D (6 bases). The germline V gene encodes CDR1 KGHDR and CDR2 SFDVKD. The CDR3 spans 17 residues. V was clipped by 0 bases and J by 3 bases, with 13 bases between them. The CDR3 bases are TGTGCCACCAGTGATTTGTTTCTGGGCGGGGACACCGGGGAGCTGTTTTTT. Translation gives CATSDLFLGGDTGELFF.

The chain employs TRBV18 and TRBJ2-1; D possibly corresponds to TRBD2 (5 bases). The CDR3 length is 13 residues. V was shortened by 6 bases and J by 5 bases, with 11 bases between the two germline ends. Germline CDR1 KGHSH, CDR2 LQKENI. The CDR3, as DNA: TGTGCCAGCTCTAACGGGAAAGACAATGAGCAGTTCTTC. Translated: CASSNGKDNEQFF.

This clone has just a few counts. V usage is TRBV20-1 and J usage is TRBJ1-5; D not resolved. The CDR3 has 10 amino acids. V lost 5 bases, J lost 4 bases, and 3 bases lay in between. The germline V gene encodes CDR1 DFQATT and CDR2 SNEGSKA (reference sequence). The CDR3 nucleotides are TGCAGTGCTCGGAATCAGCCCCAGCATTTT. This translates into CSARNQPQHF.